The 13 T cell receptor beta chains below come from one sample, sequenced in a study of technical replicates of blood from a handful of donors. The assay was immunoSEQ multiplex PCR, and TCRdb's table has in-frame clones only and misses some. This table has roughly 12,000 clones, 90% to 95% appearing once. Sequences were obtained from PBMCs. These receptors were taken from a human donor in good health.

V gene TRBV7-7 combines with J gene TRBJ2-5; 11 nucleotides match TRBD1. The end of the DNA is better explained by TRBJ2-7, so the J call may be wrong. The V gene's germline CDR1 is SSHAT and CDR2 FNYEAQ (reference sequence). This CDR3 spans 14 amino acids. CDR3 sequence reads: CASSQGQGAGEQYF. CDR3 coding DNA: TGTGCCAGCAGCCAAGGACAGGGGGCGGGCGAGCAGTACTTC.

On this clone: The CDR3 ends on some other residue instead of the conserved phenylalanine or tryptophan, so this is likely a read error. This CDR3 is CASSPGGQTYEQYL. The CDR3 region has the DNA TGTGCCAGCAGCCCCGGCGGCCAGACCTACGAGCAGTACTTA. The chain is built from TRBV4-2 and TRBJ2-7; no firm D call. Trimming cost V 4 bases and J 2 bases, with 12 bases left between them. Germline V CDR1 and CDR2: LGHNA, YNFKEQ. The CDR3 loop spans 14 amino acids.

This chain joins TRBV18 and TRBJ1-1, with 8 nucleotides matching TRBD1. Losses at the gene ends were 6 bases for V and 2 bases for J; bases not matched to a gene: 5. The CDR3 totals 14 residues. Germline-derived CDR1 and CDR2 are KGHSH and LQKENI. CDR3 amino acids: CASSLGQGNTEAFF. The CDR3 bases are TGTGCCAGCTCTCTAGGACAGGGAAACACTGAAGCTTTCTTT. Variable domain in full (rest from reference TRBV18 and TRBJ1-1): NAGVMQNPRHLVRRRGQEARLRCSPMKGHSHVYWYRQLPEEGLKFMVYLQKENIIDESGMPKERFSAEFPKEGPSILRIQQVVRGDSAAYFCASSLGQGNTEAFFGQGTRLTVV.

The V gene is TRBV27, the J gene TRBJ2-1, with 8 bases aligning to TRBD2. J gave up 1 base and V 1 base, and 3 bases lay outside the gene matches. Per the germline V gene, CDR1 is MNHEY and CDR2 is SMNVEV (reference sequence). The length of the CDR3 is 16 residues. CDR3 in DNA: TGTGCCAGCAGTTTATTCGGGAGGGTTTCCTACAATGAGCAGTTCTTC. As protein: CASSLFGRVSYNEQFF.

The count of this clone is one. CDR3 loop: CASSASGSTDTQYF. The CDR3, as DNA: TGTGCCAGCAGCGCTAGCGGAAGCACAGATACGCAGTATTTT. The chain couples TRBV7-9 to TRBJ2-3, with 7 bases that match TRBD2. Germline values: CDR1 SEHNR, CDR2 FQNEAQ (reference sequence). The V and J ends lost 5 bases and 0 bases, in that order; junction bases with no gene match: 2. The CDR3 is 14 amino acids.

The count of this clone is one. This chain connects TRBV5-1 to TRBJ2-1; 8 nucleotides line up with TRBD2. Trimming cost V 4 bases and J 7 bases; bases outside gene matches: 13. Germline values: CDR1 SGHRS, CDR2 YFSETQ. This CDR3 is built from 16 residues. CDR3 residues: CASSVNSGTSENEQFF. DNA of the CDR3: TGCGCCAGCAGCGTAAACTCCGGGACTAGTGAGAATGAGCAGTTCTTC. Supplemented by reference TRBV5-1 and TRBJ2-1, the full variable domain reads KAGVTQTPRYLIKTRGQQVTLSCSPISGHRSVSWYQQTPGQGLQFLFEYFSETQRNKGNFPGRFSGRQFSNSRSEMNVSTLELGDSALYLCASSVNSGTSENEQFFGPGTRLTVL.

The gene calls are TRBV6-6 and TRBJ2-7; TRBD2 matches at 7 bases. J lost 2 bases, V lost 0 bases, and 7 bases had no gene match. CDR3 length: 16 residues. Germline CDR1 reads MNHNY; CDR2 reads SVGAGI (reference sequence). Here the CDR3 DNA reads TGTGCCAGCAGTTACTCCCGGGAGGCCTCTACCTACGAGCAGTACTTC. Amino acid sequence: CASSYSREASTYEQYF.

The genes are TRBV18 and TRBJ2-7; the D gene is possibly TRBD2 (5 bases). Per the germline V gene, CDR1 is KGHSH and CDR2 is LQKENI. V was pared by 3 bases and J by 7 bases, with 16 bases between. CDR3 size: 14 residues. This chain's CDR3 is CASSPERGSGEQYF. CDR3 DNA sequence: TGTGCCAGCTCACCGGAACGGGGATCGGGGGAGCAGTACTTC.

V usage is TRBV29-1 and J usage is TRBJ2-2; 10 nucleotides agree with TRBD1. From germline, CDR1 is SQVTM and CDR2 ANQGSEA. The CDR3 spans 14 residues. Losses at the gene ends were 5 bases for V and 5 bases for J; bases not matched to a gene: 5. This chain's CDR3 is CSVRGQGGTGELFF. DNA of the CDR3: TGCAGCGTTAGAGGACAGGGGGGAACCGGGGAGCTGTTTTTT.

CDR3 nucleotides: TGTGCCAGCAGCTTAGGGGCGGGATCTACTGATACACAAGAGACCCAGTACTTC. Translated: CASSLGAGSTDTQETQYF. The chain uses TRBV7-2 and TRBJ2-5; D may be TRBD2 (6 bases). Germline V lookup: CDR1 SGHTA, CDR2 FQGNSA. V was clipped by 1 base and J by 2 bases, with 20 bases between them. This CDR3 spans 18 amino acids.

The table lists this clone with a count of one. Written as DNA, the CDR3 is TGTGCCAGCAGTTATGATAGCGGGAGCCCCGCCTACGAGCAGTACTTC. Protein: CASSYDSGSPAYEQYF. This rearrangement joins TRBV28 to TRBJ2-7; 9 positions match TRBD2. This CDR3 has 16 amino acids. The V gene's germline CDR1 is MDHEN and CDR2 SYDVKM. After removal of 4 bases from V and 2 bases from J, the junction contained 9 bases not matched to a gene.

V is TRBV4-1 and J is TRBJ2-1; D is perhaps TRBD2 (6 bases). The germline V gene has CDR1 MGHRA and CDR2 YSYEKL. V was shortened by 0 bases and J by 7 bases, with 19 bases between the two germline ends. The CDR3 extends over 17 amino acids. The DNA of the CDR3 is TGCGCCAGCAGCCAAGAAAGGCGGGACCCTGCGTGGAATGAGCAGTTCTTC. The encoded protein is CASSQERRDPAWNEQFF.

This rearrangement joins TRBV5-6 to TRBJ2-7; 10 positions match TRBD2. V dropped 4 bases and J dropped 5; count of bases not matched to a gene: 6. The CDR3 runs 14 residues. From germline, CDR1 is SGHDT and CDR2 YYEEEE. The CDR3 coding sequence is TGTGCCAGCAGCCTGGGACTAGCGAGCAACGAGCAGTACTTC. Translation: CASSLGLASNEQYF.